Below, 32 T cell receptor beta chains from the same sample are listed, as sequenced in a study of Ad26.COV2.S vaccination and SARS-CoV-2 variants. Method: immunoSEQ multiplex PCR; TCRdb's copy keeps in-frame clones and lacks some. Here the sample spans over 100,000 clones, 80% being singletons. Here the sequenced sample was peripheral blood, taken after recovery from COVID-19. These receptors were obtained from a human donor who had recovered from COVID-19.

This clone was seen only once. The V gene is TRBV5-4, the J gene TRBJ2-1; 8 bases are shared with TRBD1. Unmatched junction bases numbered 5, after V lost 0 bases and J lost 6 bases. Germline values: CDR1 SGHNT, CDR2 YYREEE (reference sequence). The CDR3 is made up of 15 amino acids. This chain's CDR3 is CASSLDQGAFNEQFF. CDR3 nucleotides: TGTGCCAGCAGCTTGGATCAGGGGGCTTTCAATGAGCAGTTCTTC.

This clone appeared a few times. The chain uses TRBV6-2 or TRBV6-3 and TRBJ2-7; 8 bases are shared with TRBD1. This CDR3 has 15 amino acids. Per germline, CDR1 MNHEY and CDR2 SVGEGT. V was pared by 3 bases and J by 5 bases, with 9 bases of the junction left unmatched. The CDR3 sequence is CASSYSRQGKHEQYF. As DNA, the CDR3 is TGTGCCAGCAGTTATTCCCGACAGGGGAAACACGAGCAGTACTTC.

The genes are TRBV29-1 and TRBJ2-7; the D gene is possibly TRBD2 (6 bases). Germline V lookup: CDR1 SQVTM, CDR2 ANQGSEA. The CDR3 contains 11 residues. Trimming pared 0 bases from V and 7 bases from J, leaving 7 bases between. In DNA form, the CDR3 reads TGCAGCGTTGAAGATGGGAGGGAGCAGTACTTC. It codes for CSVEDGREQYF.

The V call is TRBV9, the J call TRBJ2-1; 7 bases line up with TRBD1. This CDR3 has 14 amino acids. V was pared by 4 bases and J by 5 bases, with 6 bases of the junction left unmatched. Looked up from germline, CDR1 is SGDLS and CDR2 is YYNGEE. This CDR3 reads CASSPTGSDNEQFF. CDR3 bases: TGTGCCAGCAGCCCGACAGGGTCCGACAATGAGCAGTTCTTC.

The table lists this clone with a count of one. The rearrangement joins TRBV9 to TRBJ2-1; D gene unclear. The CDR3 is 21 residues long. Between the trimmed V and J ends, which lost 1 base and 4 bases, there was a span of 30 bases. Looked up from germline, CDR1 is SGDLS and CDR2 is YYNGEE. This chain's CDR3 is CASSVSLRSGIGTNEYNEQFF. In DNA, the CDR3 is TGTGCCAGCAGCGTATCACTGAGGTCCGGTATAGGAACGAACGAATACAATGAGCAGTTCTTC.

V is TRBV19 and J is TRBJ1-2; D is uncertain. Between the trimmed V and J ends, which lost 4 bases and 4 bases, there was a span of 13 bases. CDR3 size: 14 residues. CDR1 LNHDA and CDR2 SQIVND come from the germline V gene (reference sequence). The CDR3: CASSTPLVGYGYTF. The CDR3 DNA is TGTGCCAGTAGTACACCCCTTGTGGGCTATGGCTACACCTTC.

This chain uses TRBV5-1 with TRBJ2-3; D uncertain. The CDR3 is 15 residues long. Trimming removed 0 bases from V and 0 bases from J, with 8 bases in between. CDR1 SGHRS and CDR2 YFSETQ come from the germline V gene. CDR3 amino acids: CASSLEDPSTDTQYF. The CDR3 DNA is TGCGCCAGCAGCTTGGAGGACCCTAGCACAGATACGCAGTATTTT.

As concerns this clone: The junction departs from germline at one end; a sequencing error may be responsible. CDR3: CASSLENRQFTDTQYF. The CDR3 DNA follows: TGTGCCAGCAGCCTAGAGAACAGACAGTTCACAGATACGCAGTATTTT. This chain uses TRBV11-2 with TRBJ2-3; TRBD1 might be the D (5 bases). Per germline, CDR1 SGHAT and CDR2 FQNNGV. The CDR3 is made up of 16 amino acids. The whole variable domain, remainder taken from reference TRBV11-2 and TRBJ2-3, is EAGVAQSPRYKIIEKRQSVAFWCNPISGHATLYWYQQILGQGPKLLIQFQNNGVVDDSQLPKDRFSAERLKGVDSTLKIQPAKLEDSAVYLCASSLENRQFTDTQYFGPGTRLTVL.

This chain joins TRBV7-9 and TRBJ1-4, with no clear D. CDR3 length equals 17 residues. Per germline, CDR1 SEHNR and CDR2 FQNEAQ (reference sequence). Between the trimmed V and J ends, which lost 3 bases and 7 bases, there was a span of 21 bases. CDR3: CASSFYGIGDRVEKLFF. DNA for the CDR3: TGTGCCAGCAGCTTTTACGGTATCGGTGATCGGGTTGAAAAACTGTTTTTT. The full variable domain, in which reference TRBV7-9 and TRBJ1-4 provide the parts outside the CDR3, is DTGVSQNPRHKITKRGQNVTFRCDPISEHNRLYWYRQTLGQGPEFLTYFQNEAQLEKSRLLSDRFSAERPKGSFSTLEIQRTEQGDSAMYLCASSFYGIGDRVEKLFFGSGTQLSVL.

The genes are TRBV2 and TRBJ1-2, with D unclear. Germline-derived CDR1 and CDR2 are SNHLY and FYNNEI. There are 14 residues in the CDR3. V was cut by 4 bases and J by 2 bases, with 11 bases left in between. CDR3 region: CASSGQTQNYGYTF. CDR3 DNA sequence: TGTGCCAGCAGTGGGCAGACTCAAAACTATGGCTACACCTTC.

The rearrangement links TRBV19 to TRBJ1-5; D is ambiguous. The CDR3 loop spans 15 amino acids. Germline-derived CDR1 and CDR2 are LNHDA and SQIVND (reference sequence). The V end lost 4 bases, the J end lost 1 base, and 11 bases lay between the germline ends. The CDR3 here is CASSTSLASNQPQHF. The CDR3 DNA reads TGTGCCAGTAGTACCTCTTTAGCCAGCAATCAGCCCCAGCATTTT.

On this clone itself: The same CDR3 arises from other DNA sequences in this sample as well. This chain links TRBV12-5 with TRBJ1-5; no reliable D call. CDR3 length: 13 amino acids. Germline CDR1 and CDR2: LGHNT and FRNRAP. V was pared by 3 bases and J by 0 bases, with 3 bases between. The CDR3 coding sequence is TGTGCTAGTGGTTTATATAGCAATCAGCCCCAGCATTTT. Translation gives CASGLYSNQPQHF.

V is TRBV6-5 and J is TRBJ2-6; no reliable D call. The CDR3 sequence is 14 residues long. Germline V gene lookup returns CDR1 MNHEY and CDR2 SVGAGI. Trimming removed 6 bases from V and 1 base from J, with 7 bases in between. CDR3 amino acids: CASSGGSGANVLTF. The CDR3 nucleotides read TGTGCCAGCAGCGGCGGTTCTGGGGCCAACGTCCTGACTTTC.

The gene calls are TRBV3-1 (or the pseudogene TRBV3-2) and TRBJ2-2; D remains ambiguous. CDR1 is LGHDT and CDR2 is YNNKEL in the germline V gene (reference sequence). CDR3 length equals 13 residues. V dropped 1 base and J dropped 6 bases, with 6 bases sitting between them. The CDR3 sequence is CASSQGTAGELFF. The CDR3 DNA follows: TGTGCCAGCAGCCAAGGAACGGCCGGGGAGCTGTTTTTT.

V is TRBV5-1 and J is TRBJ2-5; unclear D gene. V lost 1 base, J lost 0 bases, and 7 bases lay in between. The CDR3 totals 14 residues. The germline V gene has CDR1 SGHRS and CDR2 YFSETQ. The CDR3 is CASSLSPDQETQYF. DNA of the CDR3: TGCGCCAGCAGCTTGTCTCCAGACCAAGAGACCCAGTACTTC.

The DNA of the CDR3 is TGTGCCAGCTGGACAGGGGGAGCCTCTGGAAACACCATATATTTT. The encoded protein is CASWTGGASGNTIYF. The V and J genes are TRBV28 and TRBJ1-3; 10 bases match TRBD1. Germline V gene data show CDR1 as MDHEN and CDR2 as SYDVKM. CDR3 length: 15 amino acids. Losses at the gene ends were 8 bases for V and 0 bases for J; bases not matched to a gene: 4.

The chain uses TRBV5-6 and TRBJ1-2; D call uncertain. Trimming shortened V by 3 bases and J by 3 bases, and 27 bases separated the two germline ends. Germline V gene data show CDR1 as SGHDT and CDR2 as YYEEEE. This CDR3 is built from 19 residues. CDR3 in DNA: TGTGCCAGCAGCTCGAACCCTTATAGGATTGAGACGTCCCACTATGGCTACACCTTC. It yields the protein CASSSNPYRIETSHYGYTF.

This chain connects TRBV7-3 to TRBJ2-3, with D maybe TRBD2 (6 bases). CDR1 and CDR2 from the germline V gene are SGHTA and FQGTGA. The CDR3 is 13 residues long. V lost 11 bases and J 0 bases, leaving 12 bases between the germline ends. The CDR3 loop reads CAVGAGSTDTQYF. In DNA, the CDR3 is TGTGCCGTGGGTGCGGGAAGCACAGATACGCAGTATTTT.

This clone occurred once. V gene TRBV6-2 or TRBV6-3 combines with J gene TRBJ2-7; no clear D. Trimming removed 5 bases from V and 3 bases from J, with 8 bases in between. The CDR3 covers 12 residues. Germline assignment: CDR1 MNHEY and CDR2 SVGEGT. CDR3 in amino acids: CASSASGYEQYF. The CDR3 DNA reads TGTGCCAGCAGTGCTTCTGGCTACGAGCAGTACTTC.

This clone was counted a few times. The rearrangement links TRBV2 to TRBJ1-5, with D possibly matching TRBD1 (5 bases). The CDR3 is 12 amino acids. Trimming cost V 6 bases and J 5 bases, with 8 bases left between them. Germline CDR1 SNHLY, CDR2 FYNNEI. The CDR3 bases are TGTGCCAGCAGACAGGAACATCAGCCCCAGCATTTT. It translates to CASRQEHQPQHF.

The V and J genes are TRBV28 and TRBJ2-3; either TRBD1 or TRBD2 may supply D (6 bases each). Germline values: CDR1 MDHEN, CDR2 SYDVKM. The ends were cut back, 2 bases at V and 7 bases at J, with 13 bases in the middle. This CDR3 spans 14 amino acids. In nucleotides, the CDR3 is TGTGCCAGCAGTTTAGGGGGGCGCGGGTATACGCAGTATTTT. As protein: CASSLGGRGYTQYF.

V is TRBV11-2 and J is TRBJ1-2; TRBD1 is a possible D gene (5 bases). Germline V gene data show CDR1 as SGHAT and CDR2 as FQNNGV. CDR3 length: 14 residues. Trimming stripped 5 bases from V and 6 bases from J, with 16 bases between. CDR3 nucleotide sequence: TGTGCCAGCAGCGCAGTTTCCGGGACGGATGGCTACACCTTC. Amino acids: CASSAVSGTDGYTF. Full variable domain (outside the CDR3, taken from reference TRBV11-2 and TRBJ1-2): EAGVAQSPRYKIIEKRQSVAFWCNPISGHATLYWYQQILGQGPKLLIQFQNNGVVDDSQLPKDRFSAERLKGVDSTLKIQPAKLEDSAVYLCASSAVSGTDGYTFGSGTRLTVV.

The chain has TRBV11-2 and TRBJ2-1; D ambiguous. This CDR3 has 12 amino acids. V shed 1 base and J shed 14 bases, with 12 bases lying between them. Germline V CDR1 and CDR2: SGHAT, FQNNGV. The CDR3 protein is CASSLGSGNEFF. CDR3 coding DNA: TGTGCCAGCAGCTTAGGTTCTGGTAACGAGTTCTTC.

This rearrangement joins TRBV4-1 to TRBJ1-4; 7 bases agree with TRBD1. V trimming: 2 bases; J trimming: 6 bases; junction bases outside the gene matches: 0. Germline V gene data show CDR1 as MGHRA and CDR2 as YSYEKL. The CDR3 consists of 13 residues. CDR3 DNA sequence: TGCGCCAGCAGCCAACAGGGGGATGAAAAACTGTTTTTT. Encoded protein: CASSQQGDEKLFF.

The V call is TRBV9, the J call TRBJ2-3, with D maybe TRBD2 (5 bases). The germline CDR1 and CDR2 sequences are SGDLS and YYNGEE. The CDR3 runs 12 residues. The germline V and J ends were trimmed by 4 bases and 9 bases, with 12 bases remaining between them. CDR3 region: CASSYGEDTQYF. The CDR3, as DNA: TGTGCCAGCAGCTACGGGGAAGACACGCAGTATTTT.

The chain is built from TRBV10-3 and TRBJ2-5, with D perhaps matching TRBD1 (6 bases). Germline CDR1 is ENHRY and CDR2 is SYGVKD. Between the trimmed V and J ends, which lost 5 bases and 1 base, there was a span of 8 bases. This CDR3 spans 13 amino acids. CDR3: CAISRGIQETQYF. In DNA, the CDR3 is TGTGCCATCAGTAGGGGGATCCAAGAGACCCAGTACTTC.

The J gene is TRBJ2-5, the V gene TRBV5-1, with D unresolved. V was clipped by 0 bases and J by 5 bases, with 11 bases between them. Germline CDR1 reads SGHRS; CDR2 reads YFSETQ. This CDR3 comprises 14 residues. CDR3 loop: CASSLGSTGETQYF. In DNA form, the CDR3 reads TGCGCCAGCAGCTTGGGATCTACGGGCGAGACCCAGTACTTC. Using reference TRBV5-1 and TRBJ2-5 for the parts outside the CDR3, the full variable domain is KAGVTQTPRYLIKTRGQQVTLSCSPISGHRSVSWYQQTPGQGLQFLFEYFSETQRNKGNFPGRFSGRQFSNSRSEMNVSTLELGDSALYLCASSLGSTGETQYFGPGTRLLVL.

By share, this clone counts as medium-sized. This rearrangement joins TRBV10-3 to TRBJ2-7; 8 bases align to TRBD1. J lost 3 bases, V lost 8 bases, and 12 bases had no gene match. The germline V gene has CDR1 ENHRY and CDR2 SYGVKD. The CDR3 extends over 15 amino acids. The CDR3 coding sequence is TGTGCCATCTCCGATGGAGGGACAGGTAACTACGAGCAGTACTTC. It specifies CAISDGGTGNYEQYF.

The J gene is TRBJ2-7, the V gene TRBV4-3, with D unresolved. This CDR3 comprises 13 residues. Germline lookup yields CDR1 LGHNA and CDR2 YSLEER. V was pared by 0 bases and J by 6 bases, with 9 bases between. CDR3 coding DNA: TGCGCCAGCAGCCAAGAAATCTCGTCCGAGCAGTACTTC. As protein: CASSQEISSEQYF.

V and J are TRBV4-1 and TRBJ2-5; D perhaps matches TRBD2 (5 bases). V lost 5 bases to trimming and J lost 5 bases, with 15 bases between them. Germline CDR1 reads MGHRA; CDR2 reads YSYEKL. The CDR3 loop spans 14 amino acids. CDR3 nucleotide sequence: TGCGCCAGCAGCAAAAGAGAGGGCGGGGAGACCCAGTACTTC. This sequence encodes CASSKREGGETQYF.

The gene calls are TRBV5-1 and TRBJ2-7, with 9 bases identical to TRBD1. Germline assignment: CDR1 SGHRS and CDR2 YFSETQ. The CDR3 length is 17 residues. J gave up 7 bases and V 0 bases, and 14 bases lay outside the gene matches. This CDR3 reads CASSLAPSGQGSGEQYF. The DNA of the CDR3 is TGCGCCAGCAGCTTGGCCCCCTCGGGACAGGGATCAGGTGAGCAGTACTTC.

The CDR3 bases are TGTGCCAGCAGCCATAGCGGGGGGAAGACCCAGTACTTC. Its protein is CASSHSGGKTQYF. The V gene is TRBV3-1 (or the pseudogene TRBV3-2), the J gene TRBJ2-5, with TRBD2 identical over 10 bases. The CDR3 totals 13 residues. Germline values: CDR1 LGHDT, CDR2 YNNKEL (reference sequence). V lost 3 bases, J lost 6 bases, and 1 base stayed unmatched.